These 9 T cell receptor beta chains were sequenced from one sample in a study of identical twins. TCRdb ran MiXCR on the 5' RACE reads and lists one entry per CDR3 protein. This table has hundreds of thousands of distinct CDR3 sequences, 9% to 15% appearing once. These data are also associated with another study on yellow fever vaccine responses in identical twins.

The sample taken for sequencing was CD8+ T cells sorted from blood. The receptors come from a woman younger than 35 in good health.

This clonotype showed up just a few times. The chain carries TRBV28 and TRBJ1-2, with D possibly being TRBD1 (5 bases). CDR1 and CDR2 (germline): MDHEN, SYDVKM. This CDR3 is built from 14 residues. Trimming left V 2 bases short and J 4 bases short, with 11 bases between. CDR3: CASSLDSYLYGYTF. CDR3 DNA: TGTGCCAGCAGTTTAGACAGCTATCTCTATGGCTACACCTTC.

This clonotype has at least ten counts. This chain joins TRBV27 and TRBJ2-3; 10 bases line up with TRBD1. V was clipped by 6 bases and J by 4 bases; unmatched bases: 16. The CDR3 totals 18 residues. Germline V gene sequence: CDR1 MNHEY, CDR2 SMNVEV (reference sequence). CDR3 nucleotide sequence: TGTGCCAGCAGCGGACAGGGGGGGTCGGAAAGCTACGCAGATACGCAGTATTTT. Its translation is CASSGQGGSESYADTQYF.

The chain has TRBV28 and TRBJ2-7; the D gene could be TRBD1 or TRBD2 (5 bases each). The CDR3 has 13 residues. Germline V gives CDR1 MDHEN, CDR2 SYDVKM. Trimming removed 5 bases at V and 6 bases at J, with 14 bases between. For the CDR3, the DNA is TGTGCCAGCAGTCCAAACCAGGGAGCCGAGCAGTACGTC. It is translated as CASSPNQGAEQYV.

The rearrangement joins TRBV12-3 or TRBV12-4 to TRBJ2-1, with D possibly being TRBD2 (6 bases). The V gene lost 6 bases and the J gene lost 2 bases, with 14 bases spanning the gap. This CDR3 is 15 amino acids long. The CDR3 loop reads CASSPIERAYNEQFF. The CDR3 coding sequence is TGTGCCAGCAGCCCAATAGAGCGGGCCTACAATGAGCAGTTCTTC.

The J gene is TRBJ2-7, the V gene TRBV13, with 13 nucleotides matching TRBD2. The CDR3 is 15 amino acids. Germline values: CDR1 PRHDT, CDR2 FYEKMQ (reference sequence). V gave up 5 bases and J gave up 7 bases; unmatched junction bases: 8. The CDR3 sequence is CASSPRLAGGGEQYF. The CDR3 coding sequence is TGTGCCAGCAGCCCGCGACTAGCGGGAGGAGGTGAGCAGTACTTC. Full variable domain (remainder filled in from reference TRBV13 and TRBJ2-7): AAGVIQSPRHLIKEKRETATLKCYPIPRHDTVYWYQQGPGQDPQFLISFYEKMQSDKGSIPDRFSAQQFSDYHSELNMSSLELGDSALYFCASSPRLAGGGEQYFGPGTRLTVT.

The gene calls are TRBV11-2 and TRBJ2-1, with D possibly TRBD2 on 6 matching bases. CDR3 size: 21 residues. V was shortened by 4 bases and J by 0 bases, with 28 bases between the two germline ends. Germline V lookup: CDR1 SGHAT, CDR2 FQNNGV. The CDR3 reads CASSSDRLVRYHESSYNEQFF. DNA for the CDR3: TGTGCCAGCAGCTCAGACCGACTAGTGCGATACCATGAAAGCTCCTACAATGAGCAGTTCTTC.

This chain links TRBV10-2 with TRBJ1-4; TRBD1 is a possible D gene (5 bases). Germline V lookup: CDR1 WSHSY, CDR2 SAAADI. The CDR3 has 15 amino acids. V was clipped by 3 bases and J by 7 bases, with 15 bases between them. The CDR3 DNA is TGCGCCAGCAGTGACTCGCAGGGTTTATCTGAAAAACTGTTTTTT. Translated: CASSDSQGLSEKLFF.

This clonotype showed up just a few times. The chain carries TRBV28 and TRBJ2-7; D uncertain. Trimming took off 7 bases at V and 7 bases at J, with 14 bases between the two ends. This CDR3 has 12 residues. The germline gives CDR1 MDHEN, CDR2 SYDVKM. Written as DNA, the CDR3 is TGTGCCAGCAAACCGGGCCTGGGGGAGCAGTACTTC. This codes for CASKPGLGEQYF.

The rearrangement joins TRBV13 to TRBJ1-2; 7 nucleotides match TRBD1. V lost 1 base to trimming and J lost 4 bases; unmatched junction nucleotides: 3. CDR3 length equals 14 residues. The germline CDR1 and CDR2 sequences are PRHDT and FYEKMQ (reference sequence). CDR3 nucleotides: TGTGCCAGCAGCTTAGTTACAGGGGCCTATGGCTACACCTTC. Protein: CASSLVTGAYGYTF. Combining the CDR3 with reference TRBV13 and TRBJ1-2 gives the whole variable domain AAGVIQSPRHLIKEKRETATLKCYPIPRHDTVYWYQQGPGQDPQFLISFYEKMQSDKGSIPDRFSAQQFSDYHSELNMSSLELGDSALYFCASSLVTGAYGYTFGSGTRLTVV.